Listed below are T cell receptor beta chains from one sample, sequenced in a study of blood T cell repertoires in COVID-19. Profiled with immunoSEQ multiplex PCR; TCRdb holds only in-frame clones, not every one. The top ten clones hold around 20% of a sample with tens of thousands of clones, 80% of them seen once. The specimen sequenced was peripheral blood. These receptors all come from a human donor in a cohort sampled during active COVID-19. The CDR3 runs from the conserved cysteine through the conserved F or W. The D gene is left open where the match is weak. The listing skips clone size in some rows; elsewhere it reads once, few, many or a size class.

>TRBJ1-6|.|TRBV3-1/TRBV3-2|.
CASSIGGNSPLHF
TGTGCCAGCAGCATAGGCGGCAATTCACCCCTCCACTTT
>TRBJ2-5|TRBD2|TRBV19|.
CASTDLGLAGGPQTQYF
TGTGCCAGTACCGATTTGGGACTAGCGGGAGGGCCTCAGACCCAGTACTTC
>TRBJ2-7|TRBD2|TRBV5-1|.
CASSPEGTSVYEQYF
TGCGCCAGCAGCCCGGAAGGCACTAGCGTCTACGAGCAGTACTTC
>TRBJ2-6|.|TRBV19|.
CASSLERGSGANVLTF
TGTGCCAGTAGTCTGGAGCGTGGGTCTGGGGCCAACGTCCTGACTTTC
>TRBJ1-2|.|TRBV5-1|few
CASSLRQAAHGYTF
TGCGCCAGCAGCTTGAGGCAGGCCGCCCATGGCTACACCTTC
>TRBJ1-3|TRBD1|TRBV2|.
CASRDRENTIYF
TGTGCCAGCAGGGACAGGGAAAACACCATATATTTT
>TRBJ2-1|.|TRBV27|.
CASQRAGLTNEQFF
TGTGCCAGCCAAAGAGCGGGTCTTACCAATGAGCAGTTCTTC
>TRBJ1-6|TRBD1|TRBV28|once
CASSSYRGRSPLHF
TGTGCCAGCAGTTCCTACAGGGGACGCTCACCCCTCCACTTT
>TRBJ2-7|.|TRBV6-5|.
CASSYSKSSGVYEQYF
TGTGCCAGCAGTTACTCGAAGTCCAGCGGAGTATACGAGCAGTACTTC
>TRBJ1-5|.|TRBV10-2|.
CASSAAGGQPQHF
TGCGCCAGCAGTGCGGCCGGGGGGCAACCCCAGCATTTT
>TRBJ1-6|.|TRBV19|few
CASMARGSYNSPLHF
TGTGCCAGTATGGCCAGGGGCTCCTATAATTCACCCCTCCACTTT
>TRBJ1-6|.|TRBV5-1|.
CASRAGDRQNSPLHF
TGCGCCAGCAGGGCGGGAGACAGGCAGAATTCACCCCTCCACTTT
>TRBJ2-2|.|TRBV3-1/TRBV3-2|.
CASSLQGSYTGELFF
TGTGCCAGCAGCTTGCAGGGGTCGTACACCGGGGAGCTGTTTTTT
>TRBJ1-5|.|TRBV19|.
CATLGHQPQHF
TGTGCCACCCTCGGTCATCAGCCCCAGCATTTT
>TRBJ1-3|.|TRBV19|few
CASRENTGSSGNTIYF
TGTGCCAGTAGGGAAAATACAGGGAGCTCTGGAAACACCATATATTTT
>TRBJ1-6|.|TRBV2|.
CASSELAAPLYGSPLHF
TGTGCCAGCAGTGAATTAGCGGCTCCCCTATATGGTTCACCCCTCCACTTT
>TRBJ2-7|.|TRBV20-1|.
CSASGAGEPYEQYF
TGCAGTGCTAGTGGGGCAGGGGAACCCTACGAGCAGTACTTC
>TRBJ1-4|.|TRBV6-6|.
CASRPREKLFF
TGTGCCAGCAGGCCTCGGGAAAAACTGTTTTTT
>TRBJ1-6|.|TRBV6-2/TRBV6-3|.
CASSNSPGGEKF
TGTGCCAGCAGCAACAGCCCTGGTGGGGAGAAATTT
>TRBJ2-7|TRBD2|TRBV28|.
CASRQRGRVYEQYF
TGTGCCAGCAGACAACGGGGGAGGGTCTACGAGCAGTACTTC
>TRBJ2-7|.|TRBV5-4|.
CASSSGLWETQEQYF
TGTGCCAGCAGCTCCGGTCTTTGGGAGACGCAGGAGCAGTACTTC
>TRBJ1-2|TRBD1|TRBV23-1|few
CASRTGAIRGTF
TGCGCCAGCCGGACAGGGGCAATCAGGGGCACCTTC
>TRBJ2-2|.|TRBV18|.
CASSPGGQFANTGELFF
TGTGCCAGCTCACCAGGAGGACAGTTTGCGAACACCGGGGAGCTGTTTTTT
>TRBJ2-5|TRBD1|TRBV4-2|.
CASSPRSRTGPTKETQYF
TGTGCCAGCAGCCCTAGGTCCCGGACAGGCCCTACCAAAGAGACCCAGTACTTC
>TRBJ2-7|.|TRBV5-5|.
CASSSVGGLYEQYF
TGTGCCAGCAGCTCGGTGGGGGGGCTCTACGAGCAGTACTTC
>TRBJ1-4|TRBD1|TRBV7-2|.
CASSLARDSYEKLFF
TGTGCCAGCAGCTTGGCCAGGGACAGTTATGAAAAACTGTTTTTT
>TRBJ2-4|.|TRBV5-6|.
CASSLIRGAGDIQYF
TGTGCCAGCAGCCTCATCCGGGGGGCTGGAGACATTCAGTACTTC
>TRBJ2-7|TRBD2|TRBV27|.
CASRGWASGAYEQYF
TGTGCCAGCAGGGGCTGGGCGAGCGGGGCCTACGAGCAGTACTTC
>TRBJ1-1|TRBD1|TRBV5-4|.
CASSLWGRGTGQNTEAFF
TGTGCCAGCAGCTTGTGGGGTCGTGGGACAGGGCAGAACACTGAAGCTTTCTTT
>TRBJ1-4|TRBD1|TRBV9|.
CASSVGQGARKLFF
TGTGCCAGCAGCGTGGGACAGGGGGCGCGCAAACTGTTTTTT
>TRBJ2-7|TRBD2|TRBV11-2|.
CASSSLTGLADPSGEQYF
TGTGCCAGCAGCTCTTTGACGGGACTAGCGGACCCCTCGGGCGAGCAGTACTTC
>TRBJ2-1|.|TRBV5-4|.
CASSVVAASSYNEQFF
TGTGCCAGCAGCGTGGTGGCGGCAAGCTCCTACAATGAGCAGTTCTTC
>TRBJ1-4|TRBD1|TRBV2|.
CASRETGAYNEKLFF
TGTGCCAGCAGGGAGACAGGGGCATATAATGAAAAACTGTTTTTT
>TRBJ1-3|.|TRBV28|.
CASSLQQGGPGNTIYF
TGTGCCAGCAGTCTACAACAGGGTGGCCCCGGAAACACCATATATTTT
>TRBJ2-7|.|TRBV29-1|.
CSVEGLTYEQYF
TGCAGCGTTGAGGGGCTCACCTACGAGCAGTACTTC
>TRBJ1-5|TRBD1|TRBV19|.
CASSIQGARSNQPQHF
TGTGCCAGTAGTATCCAGGGGGCGCGGAGCAATCAGCCCCAGCATTTT
>TRBJ1-2|.|TRBV27|.
CASSLPNGAGCTF
TGTGCCAGCAGTTTACCTAATGGGGCTGGGTGCACCTTC
>TRBJ1-2|.|TRBV6-1|.
CASSEGAVSGGYTF
TGTGCCAGCAGTGAAGGCGCAGTCTCGGGAGGCTACACCTTC
>TRBJ1-5|.|TRBV3-1/TRBV3-2|.
CASSQGPPLVRPQHF
TGTGCCAGCAGCCAGGGGCCTCCCTTGGTTCGGCCCCAGCATTTT
>TRBJ2-7|TRBD1|TRBV28|.
CASSRQGTGQYF
TGTGCCAGCAGTAGACAGGGGACTGGGCAGTACTTC
>TRBJ2-7|.|TRBV6-5|.
CASSYSRRVYSYEQYF
TGTGCCAGCAGTTACTCGCGGCGGGTTTACTCCTACGAGCAGTACTTC
>TRBJ1-2|TRBD1|TRBV5-1|.
CASSPRDSYGYTF
TGCGCCAGCAGCCCCCGGGACAGCTATGGCTACACCTTC
>TRBJ2-7|TRBD2|TRBV28|.
CASGTTYEQYF
TGTGCCAGCGGGACTACCTACGAGCAGTACTTC
>TRBJ1-5|.|TRBV6-1|few
CASSESAGGKAQHF
TGTGCCAGCAGTGAATCGGCGGGGGGAAAGGCCCAGCATTTT
>TRBJ2-7|TRBD2|TRBV19|.
CASSSSGWSYEQYF
TGTGCCAGTAGTTCTAGCGGGTGGTCCTACGAGCAGTACTTC
>TRBJ1-5|TRBD1|TRBV27|.
CASSLYRTGGGQPQHF
TGTGCCAGCAGTTTATACCGGACAGGCGGTGGGCAGCCCCAGCATTTT
>TRBJ2-3|TRBD1|TRBV6-6|.
CASSLPGTAPRSLTDTQYF
TGTGCCAGCAGCTTACCAGGGACAGCACCCCGGTCCCTCACAGATACGCAGTATTTT